The 14 T cell receptor beta chains in this list originate from one sample, sequenced in a study of blood T cell repertoires in COVID-19. The method was immunoSEQ multiplex PCR; TCRdb's version includes in-frame clones alone and lacks a portion of them. This table has tens of thousands of clones, around 76% appearing once. Source material: peripheral blood. The receptors here all came from a human donor in a cohort sampled during active COVID-19.

In its sample, this clone was seen many times. V gene TRBV15 combines with J gene TRBJ2-5, with 9 nucleotides matching TRBD1. J was trimmed by 4 bases and V by 4 bases; bases with no gene match: 10. Germline V gene lookup returns CDR1 LNHNV and CDR2 YYDKDF (reference sequence). This CDR3 spans 16 amino acids. CDR3 sequence: CATSTWRDRERETQYF. CDR3 nucleotides: TGTGCCACCAGCACTTGGCGGGACAGGGAACGAGAGACCCAGTACTTC.

The CDR3 region is CASSIRGMDNEQFF. The DNA of the CDR3 is TGTGCCAGTAGTATAAGGGGGATGGACAATGAGCAGTTCTTC. This chain uses TRBV19 with TRBJ2-1; TRBD1 might be the D (6 bases). The V gene's germline CDR1 is LNHDA and CDR2 SQIVND (reference sequence). The ends were cut back, 2 bases at V and 5 bases at J, with 10 bases in the middle. This CDR3 spans 14 amino acids. The full variable domain, its missing parts supplied by reference TRBV19 and TRBJ2-1, is DGGITQSPKYLFRKEGQNVTLSCEQNLNHDAMYWYRQDPGQGLRLIYYSQIVNDFQKGDIAEGYSVSREKKESFPLTVTSAQKNPTAFYLCASSIRGMDNEQFFGPGTRLTVL.

The rearrangement joins TRBV5-1 to TRBJ1-3; TRBD1 matches 7 bases. There are 20 residues in the CDR3. The ends lost 3 bases at V and 0 bases at J; junction bases unmatched: 18. CDR1 and CDR2 from the germline V gene are SGHRS and YFSETQ. CDR3 in amino acids: CASSSTTGTVPLSSGNTIYF. The CDR3 DNA is TGCGCCAGCAGCTCAACAACCGGGACAGTTCCCCTAAGCTCTGGAAACACCATATATTTT.

The rearrangement joins TRBV28 to TRBJ2-5; possible D gene TRBD2, 6 bases. V shed 6 bases and J shed 4 bases, with 12 bases lying between them. Germline values: CDR1 MDHEN, CDR2 SYDVKM. The CDR3 is 13 amino acids. The CDR3: CASRPGGVETQYF. The CDR3 DNA follows: TGTGCCAGCAGGCCGGGCGGGGTAGAGACCCAGTACTTC.

The rearrangement joins TRBV28 to TRBJ1-2; 8 bases are shared with TRBD1. The CDR3 covers 16 residues. V trimming: 6 bases; J trimming: 6 bases; junction bases outside the gene matches: 15. Germline values: CDR1 MDHEN, CDR2 SYDVKM. CDR3 amino acids: CASRSPGGSHRDGYTF. CDR3 bases: TGTGCCAGCAGGTCTCCAGGGGGCTCCCATAGGGATGGCTACACCTTC.

The V call is TRBV6-6, the J call TRBJ2-1; D possibly corresponds to TRBD2 (7 bases). CDR3 length equals 15 residues. Germline loops: CDR1 MNHNY, CDR2 SVGAGI (reference sequence). V lost 3 bases and J lost 6, with 15 bases in between. The chain's CDR3 is CASSYSGGGSNEQFF. CDR3 nucleotides: TGTGCCAGCAGTTATTCGGGGGGCGGTTCCAATGAGCAGTTCTTC.

This chain connects TRBV4-3 to TRBJ2-1, with a tentative D call TRBD2 (6 bases). The germline V gene encodes CDR1 LGHNA and CDR2 YSLEER. The V end was cut by 1 base, the J end by 3 bases, with 13 bases between. The CDR3 runs 16 residues. CDR3 sequence (DNA): TGCGCCAGCAGCCAAGGTACAGCGGGCGGCTACAATGAGCAGTTCTTC. Translating gives CASSQGTAGGYNEQFF.

This chain links TRBV6-2 or TRBV6-3 with TRBJ2-1; TRBD2 is a possible D gene (5 bases). The germline V gene encodes CDR1 MNHEY and CDR2 SVGEGT. V lost 3 bases, J lost 0 bases, and 18 bases lay in between. This CDR3 has 18 amino acids. The CDR3 reads CASSYTFSGDSSYNEQFF. As DNA, the CDR3 is TGTGCCAGCAGTTATACGTTTTCCGGGGATAGCTCCTACAATGAGCAGTTCTTC.

This clone appeared a few times. J is TRBJ2-1 and V is TRBV9; 13 nucleotides match TRBD2. The germline V gene has CDR1 SGDLS and CDR2 YYNGEE. There are 16 residues in the CDR3. V dropped 0 bases and J dropped 8; count of bases not matched to a gene: 5. For the CDR3, the DNA is TGTGCCAGCAGCGTAGGAGAAGGACTAGCGGGAGATGAGCAGTTCTTC. Residues: CASSVGEGLAGDEQFF.

This chain joins TRBV4-1 and TRBJ2-6, with D possibly TRBD2 on 5 matching bases. CDR3 length: 15 residues. The germline CDR1 and CDR2 sequences are MGHRA and YSYEKL. Between the trimmed V and J ends, which lost 1 base and 4 bases, there was a span of 8 bases. The CDR3 reads CASSQVRAGANVLTF. The CDR3 region has the DNA TGCGCCAGCAGCCAAGTGAGGGCCGGGGCCAACGTCCTGACTTTC.

This clone occurred a few times. The chain is built from TRBV9 and TRBJ2-1, with a weak D call TRBD2 (7 bases). In germline, CDR1 is SGDLS, CDR2 YYNGEE. V was clipped by 0 bases and J by 0 bases, with 22 bases between them. CDR3 size: 20 residues. CDR3 nucleotides: TGTGCCAGCAGCGTAGGGGGGGGACACGGAGTACAAAGCTCCTACAATGAGCAGTTCTTC. It specifies CASSVGGGHGVQSSYNEQFF. Supplemented by reference TRBV9 and TRBJ2-1, the full variable domain reads DSGVTQTPKHLITATGQRVTLRCSPRSGDLSVYWYQQSLDQGLQFLIQYYNGEERAKGNILERFSAQQFPDLHSELNLSSLELGDSALYFCASSVGGGHGVQSSYNEQFFGPGTRLTVL.

The chain employs TRBV7-6 and TRBJ1-3; D unclear. CDR3 length: 15 residues. Deletions cut 5 bases from V and 1 base from J, with 12 bases between. Per the germline V gene, CDR1 is SGHVS and CDR2 is FNYEAQ. The CDR3 DNA reads as TGTGCCAGCAGCCCCGCGCAGGCGTCTGGAAACACCATATATTTT. This gives the protein CASSPAQASGNTIYF.

The V gene is TRBV7-9, the J gene TRBJ2-5, with D possibly TRBD2 on 7 matching bases. The germline V gene has CDR1 SEHNR and CDR2 FQNEAQ (reference sequence). V was shortened by 1 base and J by 4 bases, with 16 bases between the two germline ends. The CDR3 sequence is 16 residues long. CDR3 in amino acids: CASSLVGGGLGETQYF. DNA of the CDR3: TGTGCCAGCAGCTTAGTAGGGGGGGGCCTCGGAGAGACCCAGTACTTC.

CDR3 sequence reads: CASSYRDRAYGYTF. The CDR3 nucleotides read TGTGCCAGCAGCTACCGGGACAGGGCCTATGGCTACACCTTC. V is TRBV11-2 and J is TRBJ1-2; 9 bases are shared with TRBD1. CDR1 is SGHAT, CDR2 FQNNGV, per germline. V was pared by 4 bases and J by 4 bases, with 4 bases of the junction left unmatched. CDR3 size: 14 residues.